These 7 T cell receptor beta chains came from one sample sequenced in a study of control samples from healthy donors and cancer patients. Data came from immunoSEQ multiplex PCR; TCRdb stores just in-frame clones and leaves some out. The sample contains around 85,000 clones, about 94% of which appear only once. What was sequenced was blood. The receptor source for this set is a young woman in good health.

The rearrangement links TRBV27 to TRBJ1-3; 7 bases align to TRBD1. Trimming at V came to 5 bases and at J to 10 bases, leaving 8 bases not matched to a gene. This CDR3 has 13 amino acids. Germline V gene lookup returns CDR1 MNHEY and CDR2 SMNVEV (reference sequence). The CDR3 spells CASSIRQGRTIYF. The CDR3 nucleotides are TGTGCCAGCAGTATTAGACAGGGTAGAACCATATATTTT.

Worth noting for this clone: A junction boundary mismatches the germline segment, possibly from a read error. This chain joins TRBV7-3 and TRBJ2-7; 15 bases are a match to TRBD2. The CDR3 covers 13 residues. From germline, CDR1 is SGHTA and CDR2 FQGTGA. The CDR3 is CRTSGRVSYEQYF. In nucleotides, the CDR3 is TGCAGGACTAGCGGGAGGGTCTCCTACGAGCAGTACTTC.

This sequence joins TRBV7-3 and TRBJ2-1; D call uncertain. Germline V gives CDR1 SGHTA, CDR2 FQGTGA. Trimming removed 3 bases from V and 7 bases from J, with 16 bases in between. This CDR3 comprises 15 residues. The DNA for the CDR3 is TGTGCCAGCAGCTTCCGACGGGCTCTACGGAATGAGCAGTTCTTC. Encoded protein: CASSFRRALRNEQFF.

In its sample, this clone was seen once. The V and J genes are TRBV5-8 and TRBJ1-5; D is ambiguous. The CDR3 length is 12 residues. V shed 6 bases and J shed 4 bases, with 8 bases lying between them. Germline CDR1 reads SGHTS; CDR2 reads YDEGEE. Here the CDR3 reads CASTDLNQPQHF. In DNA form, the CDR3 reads TGTGCCAGCACCGATCTAAATCAGCCCCAGCATTTT.

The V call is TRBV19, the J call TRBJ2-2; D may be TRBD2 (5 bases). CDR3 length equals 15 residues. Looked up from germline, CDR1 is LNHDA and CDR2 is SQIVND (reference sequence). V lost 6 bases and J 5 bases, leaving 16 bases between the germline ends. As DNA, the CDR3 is TGTGCCAGTAGAGCGGCCACCATAACGACCGGGGAGCTGTTTTTT. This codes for CASRAATITTGELFF.

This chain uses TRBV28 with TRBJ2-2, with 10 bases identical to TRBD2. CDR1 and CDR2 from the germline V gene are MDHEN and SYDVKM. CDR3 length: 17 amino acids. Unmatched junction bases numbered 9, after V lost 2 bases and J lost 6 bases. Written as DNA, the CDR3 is TGTGCCAGCAGTTTAGTAGCGGGAGGTTCGCCACCCGGGGAGCTGTTTTTT. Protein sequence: CASSLVAGGSPPGELFF.

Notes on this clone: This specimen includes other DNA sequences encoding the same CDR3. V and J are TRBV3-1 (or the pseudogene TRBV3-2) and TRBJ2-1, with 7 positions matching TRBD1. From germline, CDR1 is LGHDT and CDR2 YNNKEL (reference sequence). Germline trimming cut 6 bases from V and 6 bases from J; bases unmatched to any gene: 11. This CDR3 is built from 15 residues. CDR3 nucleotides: TGTGCCAGCAGTCGGGACAGTTCCTTACCCAATGAGCAGTTCTTC. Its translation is CASSRDSSLPNEQFF.